This TCR beta chain emerged from a study of cytomegalovirus exposure and HLA in healthy donors. Primers included in the PCR were 60 Vbeta and 13 Jbeta primers. Profiling relied on immunoSEQ multiplex PCR, and the TCRdb table lists in-frame clones only, not all of them. This table lists 60,000 to 80,000 clones. This CDR3 comprises 19 residues. This rearrangement joins TRBV1 to TRBJ2-7; no DNA check was done on the table's D call, TRBD2. TRBV1 is deemed a pseudogene. The sequence was collected from a man in his forties in good health and CMV-seronegative. What was sequenced was PBMCs. This chain's CDR3 is CTSSQTRPSGGYLRGEQYF. CDR3 in DNA: TGCACCAGCAGCCAGACTCGGCCTAGCGGGGGTTACCTCCGTGGTGAGCAGTACTTC.